This T cell receptor (beta chain) was captured in a study of OX40 agonist ivuxolimab in advanced cancers. The protocol was immunoSEQ multiplex PCR, while the TCRdb copy is restricted to in-frame clones and leaves out a portion. This table has around 84,000 clones, 92% appearing once. This CDR3 contains 18 residues. A note on this clone: What it binds is not known.

General study findings and limits: Clonal expansion in partial responders at 0.1-3.0 mg/kg ranked among the lowest.

The J gene is TRBJ1-5, the V gene TRBV12-2. TRBV12-2 counts as a pseudogene. Specimen: CD4+ or CD8+ T cells sorted from blood, collected in a trial of the OX40 agonist ivuxolimab. The source of this sequence is an adult with an advanced solid tumor such as melanoma, head and neck, liver or kidney cancer. Here the CDR3 reads CASRLPEGRASSNQPQHF. The DNA of the CDR3 is TGTGCAAGTCGCTTACCCGAAGGAAGGGCATCGAGCAATCAGCCCCAGCATTTT.